Below, one T cell receptor (beta chain) is given with its context. Its cognate antigen is unknown. The PCR was carried out with 60 Vbeta primers and 13 Jbeta primers. The assay was immunoSEQ multiplex PCR, and TCRdb's table has in-frame clones only and misses some. Of approximately 150,000 clones in the sample, around 88% were seen once. The CDR3 sequence is 15 residues long. Germline V gene sequence: CDR1 LNHDA, CDR2 SQIVND (reference sequence). V lost 4 bases and J 8 bases, leaving 20 bases between the germline ends. The data stem from a study of cytomegalovirus exposure and HLA in healthy donors. Study-level findings and limits: In a later analysis, HLA-associated TCR beta chains were more clonally expanded than equally common others.

The sequenced material came from PBMCs. The clonotype was recovered from a woman aged 30 to 39 in good health and CMV-seronegative. The genes are TRBV19 and TRBJ1-2; D perhaps matches TRBD1 (6 bases). CDR3 nucleotides: TGTGCCAGTAGTACCCCCGGACAGCTCCCGGAGGGCTACACCTTC. It encodes CASSTPGQLPEGYTF.